Each of the 12 T cell receptor beta chains below was sequenced from the same sample in a study of blood T cells in healthy people across ages. The use of a sample-barcoded 5' primer and a J-beta primer mix characterized a second PCR of roughly 6 to 12 cycles. Using its own MiXCR run on the 5' RACE reads, TCRdb lists one record per CDR3 protein. The table has roughly 730,000 distinct CDR3 sequences, roughly three fifths seen once. Specimen: blood. The receptors were gathered from a man aged 35 to 55 in good health.

To note about this clonotype: One junction end does not reproduce the germline sequence, and a read error may be involved. The chain combines TRBV7-7 with TRBJ2-3, with D perhaps matching TRBD1 or TRBD2 (5 bases each). This CDR3 comprises 15 residues. Germline V lookup: CDR1 SSHAT, CDR2 FNYEAQ (reference sequence). CDR3 sequence: CASSPTGTVTDTQYF. CDR3 nucleotide sequence: TGTGCTAGCAGCCCGACCGGGACCGTCACAGATACGCAGTATTTT.

The chain employs TRBV7-3 and TRBJ2-1, with D maybe TRBD1 (6 bases). V was clipped by 3 bases and J by 7 bases, with 16 bases between them. Germline V gene lookup returns CDR1 SGHTA and CDR2 FQGTGA. The CDR3 length is 15 residues. This chain's CDR3 is CASSFRGERQNEQFF. The CDR3 coding sequence is TGTGCCAGCAGCTTCAGGGGCGAACGTCAGAATGAGCAGTTCTTC.

The CDR3 spells CASSVQEARGYTF. The DNA for the CDR3 is TGTGCCAGCAGTGTGCAGGAGGCAAGGGGCTACACCTTC. V usage is TRBV2 and J usage is TRBJ1-2; D ambiguous. The CDR3 consists of 13 residues. V gave up 4 bases and J gave up 8 bases, with 14 bases separating them. Germline assignment: CDR1 SNHLY and CDR2 FYNNEI. Together with reference TRBV2 and TRBJ1-2, the CDR3 gives the full variable domain: EPEVTQTPSHQVTQMGQEVILRCVPISNHLYFYWYRQILGQKVEFLVSFYNNEISEKSEIFDDQFSVERPDGSNFTLKIRSTKLEDSAMYFCASSVQEARGYTFGSGTRLTVV.

The chain employs TRBV25-1 and TRBJ2-1; maybe TRBD1 (5 bases). CDR1 is MGHDK, CDR2 SYGVNS, per germline. The ends were cut back, 6 bases at V and 6 bases at J, with 12 bases in the middle. This CDR3 has 13 amino acids. CDR3 coding DNA: TGTGCCAGCAGAGTTGCGCAGGGCAATGAGCAGTTCTTC. This codes for CASRVAQGNEQFF.

V and J are TRBV19 and TRBJ1-2; D perhaps matches TRBD1 (5 bases). V lost 5 bases, J lost 8 bases, and 21 bases lay in between. Germline V gives CDR1 LNHDA, CDR2 SQIVND (reference sequence). The CDR3 sequence is 15 residues long. CDR3 sequence (DNA): TGTGCCAGTAGTCCAATTACGGCGGAGGGGTACGGCTACACCTTC. This translates into CASSPITAEGYGYTF. Filled out from reference TRBV19 and TRBJ1-2, the complete variable domain reads DGGITQSPKYLFRKEGQNVTLSCEQNLNHDAMYWYRQDPGQGLRLIYYSQIVNDFQKGDIAEGYSVSREKKESFPLTVTSAQKNPTAFYLCASSPITAEGYGYTFGSGTRLTVV.

CDR3: CASSLGPGGLGELFF. CDR3 DNA sequence: TGTGCCAGCAGCTTAGGGCCAGGGGGCCTCGGGGAGCTGTTTTTT. The V call is TRBV13, the J call TRBJ2-2; 8 nucleotides agree with TRBD1. The CDR3 is 15 residues long. After removal of 0 bases from V and 7 bases from J, the junction contained 4 bases not matched to a gene. Germline CDR1 reads PRHDT; CDR2 reads FYEKMQ (reference sequence).

This clonotype was counted once. V and J are TRBV12-3 or TRBV12-4 and TRBJ2-5; D ambiguous. This CDR3 contains 14 residues. The V end lost 7 bases, the J end lost 4 bases, and 16 bases lay between the germline ends. DNA for the CDR3: TGTGCCAGCAACGACGCCGGGTCATCAGAGACCCAGTACTTC. Encoded protein: CASNDAGSSETQYF.

The chain recombines TRBV5-6 with TRBJ2-5, with D perhaps TRBD1 or TRBD2 (5 bases each). The CDR3 is 16 residues long. Germline V CDR1 and CDR2: SGHDT, YYEEEE. The V end was cut by 0 bases, the J end by 9 bases, with 21 bases between. CDR3 nucleotides: TGTGCCAGCAGCTTGGGGCTTGATGGGGCTCTCGGGGCCCAGTACTTC. This translates into CASSLGLDGALGAQYF.

This clonotype has a single count. The V gene is TRBV28, the J gene TRBJ2-4, with 8 bases aligning to TRBD2. TRBJ2-5 matches the DNA end more closely, so the J call is doubtful. Germline V CDR1 and CDR2: MDHEN, SYDVKM. The CDR3 has 15 amino acids. The DNA of the CDR3 is TGTGCCAGCAGTCGGGGGGGACTTAGCCGGGAGACCCAGTACTTC. Translated, it gives CASSRGGLSRETQYF.

This clonotype was recorded at least ten times. The chain carries TRBV11-1 and TRBJ2-7; D unresolved. V lost 6 bases and J 0 bases, leaving 12 bases between the germline ends. This CDR3 region has 14 residues. The germline V gene encodes CDR1 SGHAT and CDR2 FQDESV (reference sequence). CDR3 protein: CASRAGASSYEQYF. The CDR3 DNA follows: TGTGCCAGCAGGGCAGGCGCCAGCTCCTACGAGCAGTACTTC.

The chain uses TRBV9 and TRBJ2-7; the match to TRBD2 covers 7 bases. V was clipped by 3 bases and J by 7 bases; unmatched bases: 19. The length of the CDR3 is 17 residues. The germline CDR1 and CDR2 sequences are SGDLS and YYNGEE. The chain's CDR3 is CASSGGTIWGSYNEQYF. DNA for the CDR3: TGTGCCAGCAGCGGCGGGACTATCTGGGGGTCCTACAATGAGCAGTACTTC.

V usage is TRBV7-2 and J usage is TRBJ2-3; D not certain. CDR1 is SGHTA, CDR2 FQGNSA, per germline. The CDR3 runs 14 residues. V lost 5 bases to trimming and J lost 1 base, with 10 bases between them. The CDR3 region is CASSPRRGTDTQYF. The DNA for the CDR3 is TGTGCCAGCAGCCCCCGTCGGGGCACAGATACGCAGTATTTT.